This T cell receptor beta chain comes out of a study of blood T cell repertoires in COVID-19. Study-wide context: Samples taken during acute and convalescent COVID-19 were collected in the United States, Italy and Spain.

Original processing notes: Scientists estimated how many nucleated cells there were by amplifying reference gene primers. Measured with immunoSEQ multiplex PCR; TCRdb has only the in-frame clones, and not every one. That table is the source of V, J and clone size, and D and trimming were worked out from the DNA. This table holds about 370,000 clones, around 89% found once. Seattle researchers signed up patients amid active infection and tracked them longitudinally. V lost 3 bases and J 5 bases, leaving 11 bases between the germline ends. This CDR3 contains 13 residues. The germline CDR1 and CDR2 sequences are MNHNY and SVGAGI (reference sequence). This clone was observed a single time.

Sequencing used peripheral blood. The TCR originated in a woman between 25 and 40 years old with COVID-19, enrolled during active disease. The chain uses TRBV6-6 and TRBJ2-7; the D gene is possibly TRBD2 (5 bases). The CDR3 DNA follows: TGTGCCAGCAGTTATCGAGGGTCCCACGAGCAGTACTTC. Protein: CASSYRGSHEQYF.